The rows below give T cell receptor beta chains drawn from one sample of a study of shared clonotypes between healthy human individuals. Profiled with immunoSEQ multiplex PCR; TCRdb holds only in-frame clones, not every one. The repertoire holds millions of clones, about 95% seen once, with around 1.1% in the top ten. The source material was naive CD8+ T cells sorted from blood. These receptors came from a man aged 18 to 30 in good health. CDR3s include the opening cysteine and the closing phenylalanine or tryptophan. A D gene is named only where the DNA matches it firmly. Size values are once, few and many counts, or a class for expanded clones, and some rows have none.

once	TRBV7-9	TRBJ2-4	-	CASSSTVASAKNIQYF
-	TRBV9	TRBJ2-1	-	CASSNTLSSYNEQFF
once	TRBV10-3	TRBJ2-3	-	CAISDLPHLDTQYF
-	TRBV7-2	TRBJ2-7	TRBD1	CASSFLGTGSYEQYF
-	TRBV4-1	TRBJ2-5	-	CASSQVYTGQETQYF
-	TRBV6-6	TRBJ2-2	TRBD1	CASSTEDRAFNGELFF
-	TRBV29-1	TRBJ1-4	-	CSVAPGAANEKLFF
-	TRBV11-2	TRBJ2-7	TRBD1	CASSFGTGSTYEQYF
few	TRBV4-1	TRBJ1-1	TRBD1	CASSQGQGYTEAFF
-	TRBV7-2	TRBJ2-7	TRBD2	CASSLTTSGRAEQYF
-	TRBV7-9	TRBJ2-5	TRBD1	CASSPRQGLETQYF
-	TRBV5-6	TRBJ2-1	TRBD2	CASSLPSGGAYNEQFF
once	TRBV5-6	TRBJ1-1	TRBD1	CASSLDTGELVSTEAFF
few	TRBV7-8	TRBJ2-7	-	CASSPGGAVPGDF
-	TRBV7-9	TRBJ1-3	-	CASSLMSGNTIYF
-	TRBV19	TRBJ2-5	-	CASSAPDFWTQYF
-	TRBV2	TRBJ2-7	-	CASGRKPYEQYF
-	TRBV18	TRBJ2-7	-	CASSPMADLYEQYF
-	TRBV2	TRBJ2-7	TRBD2	CASRPPGLADYEQYF
-	TRBV5-8	TRBJ2-7	TRBD2	CASGPLAGFHEQYF
once	TRBV5-4	TRBJ2-7	-	CAVQSAPYEQYF
-	TRBV6-1	TRBJ2-7	-	CASSYPGLGEQYF
once	TRBV11-2	TRBJ2-3	-	CASSLEATRTDTQYF
once	TRBV19	TRBJ2-3	-	CASSILVSTDTQYF
-	TRBV5-1	TRBJ1-1	TRBD1	CASSAGQGDTEAFF
-	TRBV9	TRBJ2-7	-	CASSVAPSQTSYEQYF
-	TRBV27	TRBJ1-1	-	CASSFGYGNTEAFF
-	TRBV6-6	TRBJ1-5	-	CASFLGGNQPQHF